This T cell receptor (beta chain) is drawn from a study of T cells in localized non-small cell lung cancer. Study-level findings and limits: Appearing in adjacent lung were a median about 60 of the top 100 tumor clones.

With regard to this clone: The antigen is unknown.

Germline V gene sequence: CDR1 SGHRS, CDR2 YFSETQ. V dropped 4 bases and J dropped 7; count of bases not matched to a gene: 20. There are 18 residues in the CDR3. Produced via immunoSEQ multiplex PCR; TCRdb's table is partial and in-frame only. The sample lists some 80,000 clones; around four fifths were seen once. The source was peripheral blood, collected before any cancer treatment. The rearrangement uses TRBV5-1 and TRBJ2-1; 7 bases line up with TRBD2. This clonotype originated in a man between 35 and 75 years old with stage I lung adenocarcinoma. The CDR3 sequence: CASSEGSPLAGAYNEQFF. CDR3 nucleotide sequence: TGCGCCAGCAGCGAGGGTTCCCCCCTGGCGGGAGCATATAATGAGCAGTTCTTC.